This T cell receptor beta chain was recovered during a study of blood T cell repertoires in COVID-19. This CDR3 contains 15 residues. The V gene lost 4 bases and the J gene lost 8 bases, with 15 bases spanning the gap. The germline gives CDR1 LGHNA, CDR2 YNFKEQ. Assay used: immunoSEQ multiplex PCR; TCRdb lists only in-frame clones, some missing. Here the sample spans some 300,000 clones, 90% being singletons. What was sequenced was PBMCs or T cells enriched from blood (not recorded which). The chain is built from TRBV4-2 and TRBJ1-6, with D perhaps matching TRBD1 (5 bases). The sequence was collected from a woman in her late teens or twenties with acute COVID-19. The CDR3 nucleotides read TGTGCCAGCAGCCGCCCAGGGCTTGGGGATTCACCCCTCCACTTT. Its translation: CASSRPGLGDSPLHF.